The 3 T cell receptor beta chains below were found in one sample sequenced in a study of identical twins. TCRdb re-called the 5' RACE reads with MiXCR, one entry per CDR3 protein. The sample lists roughly 690,000 distinct CDR3 sequences; around 20% were seen once. Another study also made use of these data, one on T cells expressing NK-cell markers.

Material for sequencing was PBMCs. Source of these receptors: a woman between 18 and 30 years old in good health.

This clonotype came up many times. The chain has TRBV2 and TRBJ2-5; D is possibly TRBD2 (6 bases). Looked up from germline, CDR1 is SNHLY and CDR2 is FYNNEI. V was trimmed by 8 bases and J by 7 bases, leaving 8 bases between them. This CDR3 has 10 amino acids. CDR3 in amino acids: CASGGTTQYF. Written as DNA, the CDR3 is TGTGCCAGCGGGGGGACGACCCAGTACTTC.

This clonotype was seen ten or more times. This chain joins TRBV11-2 and TRBJ2-1; D gene uncertain. The CDR3 length is 10 residues. V gave up 4 bases and J gave up 9 bases, with 4 bases separating them. Per the germline V gene, CDR1 is SGHAT and CDR2 is FQNNGV. This CDR3 is CASSWGEQFF. In DNA form, the CDR3 reads TGTGCCAGCAGCTGGGGTGAGCAGTTCTTC.

Note on this clonotype: One end of the junction varies from germline; a read error may be responsible. The chain carries TRBV12-3 or TRBV12-4 and TRBJ1-1, with D possibly matching TRBD1 (6 bases). This CDR3 is built from 11 residues. The CDR3 region has the DNA TGTGCCAGCAGAAGGGGGACTGAATCTTTCTTT. It is translated as CASRRGTESFF.